Listed here is a single T cell receptor (beta chain). Cohorts were based on clinical histories the participants reported. Authors' processing steps: The authors estimated nucleated cell counts from reference gene primer amplification. Generated by immunoSEQ multiplex PCR, the TCRdb table keeps only in-frame clones and is missing some. V and J calls and clone size are as listed in that table; D and trimming were resolved from the DNA. The repertoire holds 360,000 or so clones, with about 88% as singletons. This sample is part of a study of blood T cell repertoires in COVID-19. Looking at the study overall: PBMCs, B-cell-depleted T cells, or T cells were the source of the cDNA or gDNA that made up the material.

The germline V gene has CDR1 ENHRY and CDR2 SYGVKD. V shed 4 bases and J shed 0 bases, with 9 bases lying between them. The CDR3 is made up of 15 amino acids. Sequencing used PBMCs or T cells enriched from blood (not recorded which). This sequence was found in a woman aged 30 to 39 who had been exposed to COVID-19. This rearrangement joins TRBV10-3 to TRBJ2-2, with D hard to call. The CDR3 reads CAISVKITNTGELFF. DNA for the CDR3: TGTGCCATCAGTGTAAAAATAACGAACACCGGGGAGCTGTTTTTT.